This T cell receptor beta chain was obtained from a study of Ad26.COV2.S vaccination and SARS-CoV-2 variants. The CDR3 length is 15 residues. CDR1 is MNHEY, CDR2 SVGAGI, per germline. The V end was cut by 5 bases, the J end by 0 bases, with 13 bases between. As for treatment: roughly 18 received Ad26.COV2.S at low or high dose, single or two shots; about 5 received placebo; per-sample allocation not given. Following the first vaccine or placebo injection, samples were taken on day 63. A note on this clone: Its target is not known.

Sequenced by immunoSEQ multiplex PCR; TCRdb stores in-frame clones only, minus some. The sample lists 350,000 to 450,000 clones; about four fifths were seen once. Study-wide points: Vaccinated and placebo-treated recipients had similar non-spike TCR breadth.

The J gene is TRBJ1-2, the V gene TRBV6-5; D gene unclear. The sample consisted of peripheral blood, taken in a trial of Ad26.COV2.S vaccine versus placebo. The clonotype originates from a person aged 18 to 65 who received the Ad26.COV2.S COVID-19 vaccine or a placebo. The CDR3 region has the DNA TGTGCCAGCAGTCCGCAAAGCCACCCTAACTATGGCTACACCTTC. It translates to CASSPQSHPNYGYTF.